The T cell receptor (beta chain) described here comes from a study of CD8+CD57+ T cells in acquired aplastic anemia. Study at large: Across the sorted CD4+ and CD8+ cells, DNA amounts averaged roughly 3 ug. Broader study findings: Patients and controls had CD8+ Simpson's diversity values that were not significantly distinct.

The V segment lost 2 bases and the J segment 6 bases; nucleotides outside the gene matches: 13. The CDR3 is made up of 17 amino acids. Germline V gene lookup returns CDR1 LNHNV and CDR2 YYDKDF (reference sequence). TCR beta VDJ and CDR3 profiles were obtained from a genomic DNA template. TCRdb passed the reads through MiXCR, listing each CDR3 protein once. This table has around 210,000 distinct CDR3 sequences, roughly two thirds appearing once. Before being chosen for sequencing, patients had shown CD8+CD57+ cell expansion by flow cytometry. All patients had severe acquired aplastic anemia. This clonotype was detected many times. As yet, its antigen is unknown.

The chain combines TRBV15 with TRBJ1-1; 9 bases map to TRBD1. The sequence was obtained from a human donor with aplastic anemia. Sequencing was done on a sample of sorted CD4+, CD8+, or CD8+CD57+ T cells (not recorded which) from PBMCs. CDR3 nucleotide sequence: TGTGCCACCAGCAGACCATTTCCGGGACAGGGTCGCGCTGAAGCTTTCTTT. Translating gives CATSRPFPGQGRAEAFF. Supplemented by reference TRBV15 and TRBJ1-1, the full variable domain reads DAMVIQNPRYQVTQFGKPVTLSCSQTLNHNVMYWYQQKSSQAPKLLFHYYDKDFNNEADTPDNFQSRRPNTSFCFLDIRSPGLGDTAMYLCATSRPFPGQGRAEAFFGQGTRLTVV.